These 12 T cell receptor beta chains share one sample of origin, sequenced in a study of blood T cell repertoires in COVID-19. Here immunoSEQ multiplex PCR was the method, and the copy in TCRdb shows in-frame clones only, minus some. The repertoire holds roughly 100,000 clones, with around 84% as singletons. Input material: peripheral blood. The receptor set was obtained from a man in his sixties with acute or convalescent COVID-19.

The rearrangement uses TRBV4-3 and TRBJ2-3, with a possible D match to TRBD2 (6 bases). The CDR3 has 13 amino acids. V was clipped by 4 bases and J by 6 bases, with 11 bases between them. In germline, CDR1 is LGHNA, CDR2 YSLEER. CDR3 in amino acids: CASSPTRLDTQYF. The CDR3 DNA is TGCGCCAGCAGCCCGACTAGACTTGATACGCAGTATTTT.

This clone showed up just once. The CDR3 bases are TGTGCCAGCAGCTTGGACAGGGGCACGTACGAGCAGTACGTC. Amino acid sequence: CASSLDRGTYEQYV. The chain is built from TRBV11-2 and TRBJ2-7; 9 bases fit TRBD1. V was clipped by 3 bases and J by 4 bases; unmatched bases: 4. This CDR3 is 14 amino acids long. The germline V gene has CDR1 SGHAT and CDR2 FQNNGV.

This sequence joins TRBV5-4 and TRBJ2-4, with TRBD1 matching over 9 bases. The germline CDR1 and CDR2 sequences are SGHNT and YYREEE (reference sequence). V gave up 0 bases and J gave up 5 bases; unmatched junction bases: 0. CDR3 size: 14 residues. Here the CDR3 DNA reads TGTGCCAGCAGCTTGGACAGGGGGCAAAACATTCAGTACTTC. This codes for CASSLDRGQNIQYF.

The chain is built from TRBV3-1 (or the pseudogene TRBV3-2) and TRBJ2-3; 11 bases are shared with TRBD2. The CDR3 runs 16 residues. CDR1 LGHDT and CDR2 YNNKEL come from the germline V gene (reference sequence). Trimming removed 4 bases from V and 2 bases from J; junction bases left unmatched: 5. CDR3 DNA sequence: TGTGCCAGCAGCCTAAGACTAGCGGGGTCCACAGATACGCAGTATTTT. The encoded protein is CASSLRLAGSTDTQYF.

The rearrangement joins TRBV3-1 (or the pseudogene TRBV3-2) to TRBJ2-7; perhaps TRBD2 as D (5 bases). V lost 1 base, J lost 7 bases, and 23 bases lay in between. Germline CDR1 LGHDT, CDR2 YNNKEL (reference sequence). This CDR3 contains 17 residues. The CDR3 bases are TGTGCCAGCAGCCAAGGTGGGTTCGGGGTAGGACCCGGAGAGCAGTACTTC. Protein: CASSQGGFGVGPGEQYF.

This clone has just one count. This chain connects TRBV5-4 to TRBJ2-7; D possibly corresponds to TRBD1 (6 bases). The CDR3 runs 14 residues. V was cut by 2 bases and J by 2 bases, with 11 bases left in between. In germline, CDR1 is SGHNT, CDR2 YYREEE (reference sequence). The chain's CDR3 is CASSLLDRAYEQYF. CDR3 nucleotide sequence: TGTGCCAGCAGCTTATTGGACAGAGCCTACGAGCAGTACTTC.

The chain joins TRBV6-2 or TRBV6-3 to TRBJ2-3; TRBD2 matches 13 bases. The CDR3 loop spans 16 amino acids. The germline CDR1 and CDR2 sequences are MNHEY and SVGEGT. After removal of 5 bases from V and 6 bases from J, the junction contained 8 bases not matched to a gene. The CDR3 protein is CASSHRTSGRVDTQYF. In DNA, the CDR3 is TGTGCCAGCAGTCACAGGACTAGCGGGAGAGTGGATACGCAGTATTTT.

V is TRBV20-1 and J is TRBJ2-7, with 12 positions matching TRBD2. V gave up 3 bases and J gave up 2 bases; unmatched junction bases: 8. Germline values: CDR1 DFQATT, CDR2 SNEGSKA (reference sequence). The CDR3 loop spans 16 amino acids. CDR3 sequence reads: CSASGTSGSYTYEQYF. Here the CDR3 DNA reads TGCAGTGCTAGTGGGACTAGCGGGTCCTACACCTACGAGCAGTACTTC.

The rearrangement uses TRBV12-5 and TRBJ1-2; D possibly corresponds to TRBD1 (5 bases). V was shortened by 7 bases and J by 3 bases, with 15 bases between the two germline ends. This CDR3 is built from 14 residues. Germline CDR1 LGHNT, CDR2 FRNRAP. The CDR3 protein is CASVVSGGDYGYTF. CDR3 sequence (DNA): TGTGCTAGTGTGGTATCTGGGGGGGACTATGGCTACACCTTC.

The V gene is TRBV19, the J gene TRBJ2-7; TRBD1 is a possible D gene (5 bases). This CDR3 contains 18 residues. Per germline, CDR1 LNHDA and CDR2 SQIVND (reference sequence). Trimming left V 2 bases short and J 3 bases short, with 23 bases between. CDR3 in amino acids: CASSISLSSTVYHYEQYF. The CDR3 DNA reads as TGTGCCAGTAGTATATCTTTGTCGTCGACAGTATATCACTACGAGCAGTACTTC.

The J gene is TRBJ1-6, the V gene TRBV5-5; 9 bases are a match to TRBD1. J lost 8 bases, V lost 4 bases, and 7 bases had no gene match. This CDR3 spans 15 amino acids. CDR1 and CDR2 from the germline V gene are SGHKS and YYEKEE (reference sequence). CDR3 nucleotides: TGTGCCAGCAGCCAATACCGGACAGGGGATTCACCCCTCCACTTT. Its protein product is CASSQYRTGDSPLHF.

This clone was seen once. The genes are TRBV6-5 and TRBJ1-1; TRBD1 is a possible D gene (5 bases). V was shortened by 6 bases and J by 0 bases, with 11 bases between the two germline ends. Germline V CDR1 and CDR2: MNHEY, SVGAGI. This CDR3 is 14 amino acids long. The CDR3 nucleotides are TGTGCCAGCAGCTATGGACATTTGAACACTGAAGCTTTCTTT. This sequence encodes CASSYGHLNTEAFF.